The 17 T cell receptor beta chains given below trace back to one sample, sequenced in a study of blood T cell repertoires in COVID-19. This table comes from immunoSEQ multiplex PCR, and its TCRdb copy is limited to in-frame clones, with some not included. In the table there are fewer than 350,000 clones, under 95% of which are singletons. Material for sequencing was PBMCs or T cells enriched from blood (not recorded which). These receptors came from a woman aged 40 to 50 with acute COVID-19.

This clone has a single count. The V and J genes are TRBV5-1 and TRBJ1-4, with 9 bases lining up with TRBD1. The CDR3 has 15 residues. V lost 2 bases to trimming and J lost 6 bases; unmatched junction nucleotides: 5. Germline V gives CDR1 SGHRS, CDR2 YFSETQ. The CDR3 DNA reads TGCGCCAGCAGCTTAGGACAGGGGATGGATGAAAAACTGTTTTTT. The encoded protein is CASSLGQGMDEKLFF.

This chain links TRBV5-1 with TRBJ2-5; 11 nucleotides line up with TRBD2. V lost 8 bases to trimming and J lost 0 bases; unmatched junction nucleotides: 6. The CDR3 has 15 amino acids. Germline CDR1 and CDR2: SGHRS and YFSETQ. As DNA, the CDR3 is TGCGCCAGTTCGCCGGGACTAGCGGACCAAGAGACCCAGTACTTC. Protein: CASSPGLADQETQYF.

The chain is built from TRBV19 and TRBJ1-1; D gene unclear. Germline V gene sequence: CDR1 LNHDA, CDR2 SQIVND (reference sequence). V lost 1 base to trimming and J lost 3 bases, with 12 bases between them. The CDR3 length is 15 residues. The CDR3 loop is CASSIGGGGYTEAFF. The CDR3 DNA is TGTGCCAGTAGTATAGGTGGTGGCGGGTACACTGAAGCTTTCTTT.

V is TRBV19 and J is TRBJ1-1, with 11 bases that match TRBD1. This CDR3 has 13 residues. Germline V CDR1 and CDR2: LNHDA, SQIVND (reference sequence). V shed 5 bases and J 5 bases; nucleotides not matched to a gene: 1. CDR3 sequence: CASSGDRGTEAFF. CDR3 bases: TGTGCCAGTAGTGGGGACAGGGGGACTGAAGCTTTCTTT.

The chain carries TRBV7-9 and TRBJ2-3; 14 positions match TRBD2. The germline V gene has CDR1 SEHNR and CDR2 FQNEAQ (reference sequence). This CDR3 contains 15 residues. V lost 5 bases and J lost 5; bases outside the gene matches: 3. Here the CDR3 DNA reads TGTGCCAGCAGCCGACTAGCGGGGGGGCAAGATACGCAGTATTTT. This sequence encodes CASSRLAGGQDTQYF.

CDR3 sequence (DNA): TGTGCCAGCAGCTTCGCCGGGAGGGCCCAGCATTTT. Translating it yields CASSFAGRAQHF. The chain carries TRBV7-2 and TRBJ1-5; D gene unclear. The CDR3 loop spans 12 amino acids. V lost 3 bases to trimming and J lost 11 bases, with 11 bases between them. Germline V lookup: CDR1 SGHTA, CDR2 FQGNSA.

The chain links TRBV7-2 to TRBJ2-4; 7 bases are a match to TRBD2. The CDR3 sequence is 17 residues long. Germline values: CDR1 SGHTA, CDR2 FQGNSA. The V segment lost 1 base and the J segment 0 bases; nucleotides outside the gene matches: 6. In DNA form, the CDR3 reads TGTGCCAGCAGCTTAGTAGCGAGCGGGGTAGCCAAAAACATTCAGTACTTC. Amino acids: CASSLVASGVAKNIQYF.

The chain joins TRBV12-3 or TRBV12-4 to TRBJ1-2; 8 nucleotides line up with TRBD1. V shed 7 bases, J shed 6 bases, and the junction held 4 bases outside the gene matches. This CDR3 has 12 residues. DNA of the CDR3: TGTGCCAGCACCCAGACAGGGGATGGCTACACCTTC. Its translation: CASTQTGDGYTF.

This clone occurred a few times. The chain recombines TRBV5-4 with TRBJ2-2; 7 bases are shared with TRBD2. The V gene's germline CDR1 is SGHNT and CDR2 YYREEE (reference sequence). CDR3 length equals 16 residues. V lost 0 bases, J lost 6 bases, and 8 bases stayed unmatched. The CDR3 loop reads CASSLARQGGAGELFF. The DNA for the CDR3 is TGTGCCAGCAGCTTGGCCAGGCAGGGAGGGGCCGGGGAGCTGTTTTTT.

The chain carries TRBV12-3 or TRBV12-4 and TRBJ1-5; D is ambiguous. V was trimmed by 6 bases and J by 11 bases, leaving 17 bases between them. The CDR3 contains 13 residues. Written as DNA, the CDR3 is TGTGCCAGCAGCCACGAACGGGGTCTTGCCCAGCATTTT. Residues: CASSHERGLAQHF.

The V call is TRBV5-1, the J call TRBJ1-4; TRBD1 is a possible D gene (6 bases). CDR1 SGHRS and CDR2 YFSETQ come from the germline V gene. This CDR3 contains 13 residues. The V end lost 1 base, the J end lost 10 bases, and 11 bases lay between the germline ends. The CDR3 DNA reads as TGCGCCAGCAGCTTGAGATCAGGGGTAAAACTGTTTTTT. It yields the protein CASSLRSGVKLFF.

This clone was seen only once. The V call is TRBV19, the J call TRBJ1-4; 7 nucleotides align to TRBD1. V was clipped by 10 bases and J by 8 bases; unmatched bases: 16. CDR1 is LNHDA and CDR2 is SQIVND in the germline V gene (reference sequence). The CDR3 runs to 15 residues. CDR3 amino acids: CATHSGQVKREKLFF. For the CDR3, the DNA is TGTGCCACCCATTCCGGACAGGTGAAGCGAGAAAAACTGTTTTTT.

This chain uses TRBV18 with TRBJ2-4; D is uncertain. Germline-derived CDR1 and CDR2 are KGHSH and LQKENI. The V gene lost 3 bases and the J gene lost 1 base, with 13 bases spanning the gap. The CDR3 totals 16 residues. The CDR3 is CASSPTQLEAKNIQYF. The CDR3 DNA sequence: TGTGCCAGCTCACCTACCCAACTCGAGGCCAAAAACATTCAGTACTTC.

This chain uses TRBV11-2 with TRBJ1-3, with TRBD1 matching 10 bases. This CDR3 is 16 amino acids long. With V trimmed by 4 bases and J by 4 bases, 7 bases remained unmatched. From germline, CDR1 is SGHAT and CDR2 FQNNGV. The DNA of the CDR3 is TGTGCCAGCAGCTCTGGACAGGGGGAGAGGGGAAACACCATATATTTT. Protein: CASSSGQGERGNTIYF. The complete variable domain, with remaining parts taken from reference TRBV11-2 and TRBJ1-3, reads EAGVAQSPRYKIIEKRQSVAFWCNPISGHATLYWYQQILGQGPKLLIQFQNNGVVDDSQLPKDRFSAERLKGVDSTLKIQPAKLEDSAVYLCASSSGQGERGNTIYFGEGSWLTVV.

This sequence joins TRBV18 and TRBJ2-6; no definite D call. The germline V gene encodes CDR1 KGHSH and CDR2 LQKENI. The ends were cut back, 5 bases at V and 0 bases at J, with 11 bases in the middle. The CDR3 consists of 16 residues. The CDR3 bases are TGTGCCAGCTCATCCCCCCTATACTCTGGGGCCAACGTCCTGACTTTC. Translation gives CASSSPLYSGANVLTF.

The genes are TRBV27 and TRBJ1-5; D gene ambiguous. Trimming shortened V by 6 bases and J by 7 bases, and 16 bases separated the two germline ends. The CDR3 is 14 residues long. The germline CDR1 and CDR2 sequences are MNHEY and SMNVEV (reference sequence). As DNA, the CDR3 is TGTGCCAGCAGCCTACGTGGCGAGGGACAGCCCCAGCATTTT. Its protein product is CASSLRGEGQPQHF.

This clone appeared a few times. The chain couples TRBV7-3 to TRBJ2-5; 14 bases are shared with TRBD2. This CDR3 is 16 amino acids long. The J segment lost 2 bases and the V segment lost 3 bases, leaving 2 bases of the junction unmatched. Germline V lookup: CDR1 SGHTA, CDR2 FQGTGA. The CDR3 nucleotides are TGTGCCAGCAGCTTCCGACTAGCGGGGGGGCAAGAGACCCAGTACTTC. Its translation is CASSFRLAGGQETQYF.